This TCR beta chain was documented in a study of shared clonotypes between healthy human individuals. Study results and caveats: Generally, naive subsets came out with larger estimated richness than memory subsets.

Germline values: CDR1 KGHSH, CDR2 LQKENI. V lost 3 bases and J 4 bases, leaving 10 bases between the germline ends. The CDR3 loop spans 14 amino acids. As concerns this clone: The antigen is unknown.

Under the authors' procedure: ImmunoSEQ sequences covered only the junction and lacked quality scores; filtering therefore differed. TCRdb's table, derived via immunoSEQ multiplex PCR, lists solely in-frame clones and lacks some. The V and J calls and clone size come from that table; D and trimming were worked out from the DNA. This table holds more than 2,000,000 clones, over 90% found once. Sequenced material: naive CD4+ T cells from PBMCs. Subset in this sample: CD45RA+ positively selected. V gene TRBV18 combines with J gene TRBJ2-1; tentatively, D is TRBD1 (6 bases). The receptor was isolated from a man aged 18-30 years in good health. Some clones in this sample may be carry-over from other donors' samples. The CDR3 DNA reads as TGTGCCAGCTCACCCAGGGGCGAATACAATGAGCAGTTCTTC. This gives the protein CASSPRGEYNEQFF.